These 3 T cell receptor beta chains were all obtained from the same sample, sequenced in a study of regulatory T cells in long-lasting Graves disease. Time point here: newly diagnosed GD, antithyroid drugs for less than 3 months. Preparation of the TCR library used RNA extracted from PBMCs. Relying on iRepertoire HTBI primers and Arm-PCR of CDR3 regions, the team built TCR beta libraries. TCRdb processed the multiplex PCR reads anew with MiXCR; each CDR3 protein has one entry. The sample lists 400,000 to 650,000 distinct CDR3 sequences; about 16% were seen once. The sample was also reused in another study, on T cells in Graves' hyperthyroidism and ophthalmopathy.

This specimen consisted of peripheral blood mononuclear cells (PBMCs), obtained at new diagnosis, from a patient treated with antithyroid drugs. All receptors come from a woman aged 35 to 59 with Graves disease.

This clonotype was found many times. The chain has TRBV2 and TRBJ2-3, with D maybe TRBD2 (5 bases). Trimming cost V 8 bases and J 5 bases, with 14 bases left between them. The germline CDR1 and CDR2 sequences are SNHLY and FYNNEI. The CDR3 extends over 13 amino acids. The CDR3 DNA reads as TGTGCCAGCCGGGGTGATATTGGAGATACGCAGTATTTT. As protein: CASRGDIGDTQYF.

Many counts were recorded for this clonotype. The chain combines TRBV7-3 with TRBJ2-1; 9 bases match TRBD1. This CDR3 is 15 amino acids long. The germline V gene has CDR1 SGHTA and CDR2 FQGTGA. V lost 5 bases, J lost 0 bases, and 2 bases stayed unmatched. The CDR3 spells CASSRTGDSYNEQFF. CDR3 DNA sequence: TGTGCCAGCAGCAGGACAGGGGACTCCTACAATGAGCAGTTCTTC.

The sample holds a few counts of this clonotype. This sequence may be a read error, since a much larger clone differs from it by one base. CDR3: CAISEGSITPYEQYF. CDR3 DNA: TGTGCCATCAGTGAAGGTTCCATCACCCCCTACGAGCAGTACTTC. The chain uses TRBV10-3 and TRBJ2-7; D gene unclear. V shed 3 bases and J shed 2 bases, with 14 bases lying between them. This CDR3 has 15 amino acids. The germline V gene has CDR1 ENHRY and CDR2 SYGVKD.